This record covers a single T cell receptor (beta chain). The repertoire was sequenced with immunoSEQ multiplex PCR; TCRdb's copy has only in-frame clones and lacks some. The sample lists some 250,000 clones, 70% to 90% occurring once. The sample belongs to a study of blood T cell repertoires in COVID-19. With 2 bases clipped from V and 6 bases from J, the junction kept 7 bases outside the gene matches. CDR3 length equals 15 residues. CDR1 and CDR2 (germline): MNHEY, SVGAGI. The sample taken for sequencing was peripheral blood. The V gene is TRBV6-5, the J gene TRBJ1-1, with 9 nucleotides matching TRBD1. The sequence was collected from a woman aged 30 to 39 who had recovered from COVID-19. The CDR3 bases are TGTGCCAGCAGTTACCCCGGGACAGGGTTCGCTGAAGCTTTCTTT. Its translation: CASSYPGTGFAEAFF.